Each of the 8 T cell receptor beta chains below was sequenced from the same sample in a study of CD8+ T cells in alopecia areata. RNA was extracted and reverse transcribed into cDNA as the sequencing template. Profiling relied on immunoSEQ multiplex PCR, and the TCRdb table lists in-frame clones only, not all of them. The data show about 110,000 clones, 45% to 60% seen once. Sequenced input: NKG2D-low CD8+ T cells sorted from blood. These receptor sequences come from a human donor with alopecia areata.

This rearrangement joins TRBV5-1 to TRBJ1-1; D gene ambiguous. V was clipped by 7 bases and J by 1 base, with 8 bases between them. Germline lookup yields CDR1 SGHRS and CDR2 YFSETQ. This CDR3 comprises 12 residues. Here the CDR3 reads CASGYKNTEAFF. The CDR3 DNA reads TGCGCCAGCGGATACAAGAACACTGAAGCTTTCTTT.

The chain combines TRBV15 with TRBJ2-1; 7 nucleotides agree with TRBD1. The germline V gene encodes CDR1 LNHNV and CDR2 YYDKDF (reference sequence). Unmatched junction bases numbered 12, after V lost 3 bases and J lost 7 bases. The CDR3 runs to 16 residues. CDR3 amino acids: CATSRIRGLASNEQFF. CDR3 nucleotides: TGTGCCACCAGCAGGATCAGGGGGTTAGCGTCGAATGAGCAGTTCTTC. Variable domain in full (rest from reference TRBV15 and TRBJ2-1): DAMVIQNPRYQVTQFGKPVTLSCSQTLNHNVMYWYQQKSSQAPKLLFHYYDKDFNNEADTPDNFQSRRPNTSFCFLDIRSPGLGDTAMYLCATSRIRGLASNEQFFGPGTRLTVL.

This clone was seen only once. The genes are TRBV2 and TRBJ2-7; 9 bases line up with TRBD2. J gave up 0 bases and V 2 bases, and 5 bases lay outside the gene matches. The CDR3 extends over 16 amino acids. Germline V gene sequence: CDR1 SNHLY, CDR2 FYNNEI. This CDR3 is CASSEWKAGGSYEQYF. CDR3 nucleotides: TGTGCCAGCAGTGAATGGAAAGCGGGAGGCTCCTACGAGCAGTACTTC.

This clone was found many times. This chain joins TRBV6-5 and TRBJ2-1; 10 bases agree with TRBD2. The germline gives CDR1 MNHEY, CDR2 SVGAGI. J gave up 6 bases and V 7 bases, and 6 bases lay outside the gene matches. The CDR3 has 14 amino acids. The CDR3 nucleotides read TGTGCCAGCAACAGGGCTAGCGGGGGCAATGAGCAGTTCTTC. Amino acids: CASNRASGGNEQFF.

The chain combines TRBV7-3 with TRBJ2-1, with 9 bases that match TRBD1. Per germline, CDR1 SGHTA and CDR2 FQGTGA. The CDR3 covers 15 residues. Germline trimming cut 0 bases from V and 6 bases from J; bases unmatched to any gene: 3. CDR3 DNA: TGTGCCAGCAGCTTAACGCGACAGGGGGTCAATGAGCAGTTCTTC. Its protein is CASSLTRQGVNEQFF.

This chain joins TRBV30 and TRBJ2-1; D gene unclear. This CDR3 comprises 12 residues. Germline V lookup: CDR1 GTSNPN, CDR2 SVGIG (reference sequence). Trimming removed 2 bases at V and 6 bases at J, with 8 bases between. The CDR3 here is CAWSIGRNEQFF. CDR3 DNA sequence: TGTGCCTGGAGTATCGGTCGCAATGAGCAGTTCTTC.

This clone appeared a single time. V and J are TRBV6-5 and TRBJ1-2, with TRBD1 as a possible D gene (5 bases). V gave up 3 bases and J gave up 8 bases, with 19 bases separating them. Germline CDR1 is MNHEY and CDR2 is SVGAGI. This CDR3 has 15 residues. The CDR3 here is CASSYPGTDPFGYTF. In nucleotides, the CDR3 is TGTGCCAGCAGTTATCCAGGGACCGATCCCTTCGGCTACACCTTC.

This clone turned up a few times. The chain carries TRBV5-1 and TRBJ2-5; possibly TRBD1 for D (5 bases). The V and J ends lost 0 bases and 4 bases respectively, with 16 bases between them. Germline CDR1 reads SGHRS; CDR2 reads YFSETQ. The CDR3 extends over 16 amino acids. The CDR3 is CASSLDQGSGGETQYF. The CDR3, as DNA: TGCGCCAGCAGCTTGGATCAGGGCAGTGGTGGAGAGACCCAGTACTTC.